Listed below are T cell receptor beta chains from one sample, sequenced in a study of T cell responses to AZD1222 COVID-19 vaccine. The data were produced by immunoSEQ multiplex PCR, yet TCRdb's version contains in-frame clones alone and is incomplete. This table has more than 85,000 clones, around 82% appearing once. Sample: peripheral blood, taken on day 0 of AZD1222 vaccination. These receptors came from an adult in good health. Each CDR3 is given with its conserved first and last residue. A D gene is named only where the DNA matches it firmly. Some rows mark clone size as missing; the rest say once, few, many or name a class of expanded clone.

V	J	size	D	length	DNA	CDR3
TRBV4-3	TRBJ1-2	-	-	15	TGCGCCAGCAGCCAAGATCAGGGCAGCAACTATGGCTACACCTTC	CASSQDQGSNYGYTF
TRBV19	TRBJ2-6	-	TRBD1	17	TGTGCCAGTACCAAGCCGCGGACAGGGGGCGAGGCCAACGTCCTGACTTTC	CASTKPRTGGEANVLTF
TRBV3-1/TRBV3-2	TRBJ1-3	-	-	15	TGTGCCAGCAGCCAGGGCTTAACCTCTGGAAACACCATATATTTT	CASSQGLTSGNTIYF
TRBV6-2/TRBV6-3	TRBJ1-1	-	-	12	TGTGCCAGCAGCCCTAAAGGTACTGAAGCTTTCTTT	CASSPKGTEAFF
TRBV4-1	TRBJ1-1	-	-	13	TGCGCCAGCAGCCCTACCGCCGACACTGAAGCTTTCTTT	CASSPTADTEAFF
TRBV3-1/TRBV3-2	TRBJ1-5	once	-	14	TGTGCCAGCAGCTCTACAGATGCCGATCAGCCCCAGCATTTT	CASSSTDADQPQHF
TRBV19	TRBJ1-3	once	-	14	TGTGCGACGAGGGACGGCCACTCTGGAAACACCATATATTTT	CATRDGHSGNTIYF
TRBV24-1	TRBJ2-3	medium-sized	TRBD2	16	TGTGCCACCAGTGATGCTAGCGGGGGCCTCACAGATACGCAGTATTTT	CATSDASGGLTDTQYF
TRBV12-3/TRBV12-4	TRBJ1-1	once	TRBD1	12	TGTGCCAGCAGTTTAACAGGGGGCGAAGCTTTCTTT	CASSLTGGEAFF
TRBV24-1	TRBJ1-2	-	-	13	TGTGCCACCAGTGATCATGGGGCGAGGGGCTACACCTTC	CATSDHGARGYTF
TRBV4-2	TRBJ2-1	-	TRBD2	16	TGTGCCAGCAGCCCTCCTCTGGGGGGGATCTACAATGAGCAGTTCTTC	CASSPPLGGIYNEQFF
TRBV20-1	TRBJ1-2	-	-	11	TGCAGTGGTAACAGACACTATGGCTACACCTTC	CSGNRHYGYTF
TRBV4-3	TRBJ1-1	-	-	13	TGCGCCAGCAGCCAAGGACAGGTAGGGGAAGCTTTCTTT	CASSQGQVGEAFF